This TCR beta chain appears in the sequencing data of a study of T cell responses to AZD1222 COVID-19 vaccine. The study's findings and limits: The study found Spike-specific TCR breadth and depth rose after two AZD1222 doses. Repertoires were obtained solely post-peak T cell response. In a largely white British group with more females than males, clonal diversity was possibly underestimated. Distributed over spike, vaccine-associated CD4 TCRs predominated at 160-218 and 743-854.

Details on this clone: Its cognate antigen is unknown.

The repertoire was sequenced with immunoSEQ multiplex PCR; TCRdb's copy has only in-frame clones and lacks some. Of about 140,000 clones listed, approximately 90% are singletons. Trimming shortened V by 3 bases and J by 1 base, and 12 bases separated the two germline ends. This CDR3 region has 15 residues. The germline V gene has CDR1 KGHSH and CDR2 LQKENI. The rearrangement joins TRBV18 to TRBJ1-1; D is uncertain. The source of this sequence is an adult in good health. Sample: peripheral blood, taken on day 0 of AZD1222 vaccination. CDR3 sequence: CASSPNADPNTEAFF. In DNA, the CDR3 is TGTGCCAGCTCACCGAACGCGGACCCGAACACTGAAGCTTTCTTT.